This T cell receptor beta chain was recorded in a study of T cell repertoires in cytomegalovirus infection. Overall study: Public TCR beta signatures marked donors with CMV infection and the matching HLA.

This clonotype was observed once. Its antigen is as yet unknown. Study-wide results and caveats: Cumulative public TCR beta family frequency identified carriers of CMV plus the relevant HLA. In two of eight donors, the top clonotype was HLA-C-restricted CMV-specific.

TCRdb itself ran the reads through MiXCR, one entry per CDR3 protein. Of some 300,000 distinct CDR3 sequences in the sample, 15% to 20% were seen once. V was pared by 8 bases and J by 4 bases, with 17 bases between. CDR1 and CDR2 (germline): PRHDT, FYEKMQ (reference sequence). This CDR3 is built from 14 residues. The genes are TRBV13 and TRBJ1-1, with D perhaps matching TRBD1 (5 bases). The sequenced sample consisted of PBMCs. The TCR was taken from a human donor in good health (CMV status not recorded). Some clones in this sample may be carry-over from other donors' samples. CDR3 sequence: CASRYWTNPTEAFF. The CDR3, as DNA: TGTGCCAGCCGGTATTGGACAAACCCCACTGAAGCTTTCTTT.